The clone carrying this T cell receptor (beta chain) has just one count. The sample comes from a study of control samples from healthy donors and cancer patients. Only in-frame clones appear in the TCRdb table, and some are missing; sequencing was by immunoSEQ multiplex PCR. The sample lists around 75,000 clones, almost 95% seen once, with 5.5% to 6.5% in the top ten. The CDR3 totals 18 residues. V lost 0 bases, J lost 13 bases, and 25 bases lay in between. The germline V gene has CDR1 MGHRA and CDR2 YSYEKL. The TCR was taken from a woman in her sixties in good health. Material for sequencing was blood. J is TRBJ1-6 and V is TRBV4-1; maybe TRBD1 (5 bases). The CDR3 region has the DNA TGCGCCAGCAGCCAAGATCTTAGTAGTGGGACCAACACCTCGCCCCTCCACTTT. This translates into CASSQDLSSGTNTSPLHF.